These 11 T cell receptor beta chains were all obtained from the same sample, sequenced in a study of blood T cell repertoires in COVID-19. Here immunoSEQ multiplex PCR was the method, and the copy in TCRdb shows in-frame clones only, minus some. The sample gives approximately 250,000 clones, about 87% of which show up once; 2% to 2.5% is in the top ten. Sequencing was carried out using PBMCs or T cells enriched from blood (not recorded which). The receptor set was obtained from a woman aged 40 to 50 with acute COVID-19.

The chain links TRBV5-1 to TRBJ1-3, with D possibly being TRBD1 (6 bases). V was pared by 4 bases and J by 2 bases, with 16 bases between. CDR1 is SGHRS, CDR2 YFSETQ, per germline. This CDR3 region has 16 residues. In nucleotides, the CDR3 is TGCGCCAGCAGCCCGGTACCCGACAGGACTGGAAACACCATATATTTT. Its translation is CASSPVPDRTGNTIYF.

The chain combines TRBV29-1 with TRBJ2-5; 7 nucleotides agree with TRBD1. The germline V gene has CDR1 SQVTM and CDR2 ANQGSEA. This CDR3 has 12 residues. Losses at the gene ends were 6 bases for V and 4 bases for J; bases not matched to a gene: 5. This CDR3 is CSVKGQIETQYF. CDR3 bases: TGCAGCGTCAAGGGACAGATAGAGACCCAGTACTTC. The variable domain in full, completed from reference TRBV29-1 and TRBJ2-5, reads SAVISQKPSRDICQRGTSLTIQCQVDSQVTMMFWYRQQPGQSLTLIATANQGSEATYESGFVIDKFPISRPNLTFSTLTVSNMSPEDSSIYLCSVKGQIETQYFGPGTRLLVL.

This chain joins TRBV20-1 and TRBJ1-1, with D perhaps matching TRBD1 (5 bases). Germline loops: CDR1 DFQATT, CDR2 SNEGSKA (reference sequence). The germline V and J ends were trimmed by 6 bases and 4 bases, with 9 bases remaining between them. This CDR3 comprises 11 residues. CDR3 DNA sequence: TGCAGTGCCGTGGGGGGCACTGAAGCTTTCTTT. Translating gives CSAVGGTEAFF.

The chain is built from TRBV7-9 and TRBJ1-3; possible D gene TRBD1, 5 bases. The V gene's germline CDR1 is SEHNR and CDR2 FQNEAQ (reference sequence). Trimming removed 4 bases from V and 2 bases from J, with 12 bases in between. The CDR3 runs 15 residues. In DNA, the CDR3 is TGTGCCAGCAGCTCTTTGACAGTAGCTGGAAACACCATATATTTT. This codes for CASSSLTVAGNTIYF.

V gene TRBV2 combines with J gene TRBJ2-2; 7 nucleotides agree with TRBD1. The J segment lost 5 bases and the V segment lost 5 bases, leaving 5 bases of the junction unmatched. The CDR3 has 14 residues. The germline gives CDR1 SNHLY, CDR2 FYNNEI. This CDR3 reads CASSPGTATGELFF. CDR3 nucleotides: TGTGCCAGCAGTCCCGGGACAGCTACCGGGGAGCTGTTTTTT.

The V and J genes are TRBV11-2 and TRBJ1-4; D may be TRBD1 (5 bases). Trimming pared 5 bases from V and 8 bases from J, leaving 15 bases between. Germline values: CDR1 SGHAT, CDR2 FQNNGV. This CDR3 is built from 14 residues. For the CDR3, the DNA is TGTGCCAGCAGCCTAGGACACGGGGGGGAAAAACTGTTTTTT. Translating it yields CASSLGHGGEKLFF. Complete variable domain (other parts from reference TRBV11-2 and TRBJ1-4): EAGVAQSPRYKIIEKRQSVAFWCNPISGHATLYWYQQILGQGPKLLIQFQNNGVVDDSQLPKDRFSAERLKGVDSTLKIQPAKLEDSAVYLCASSLGHGGEKLFFGSGTQLSVL.

The chain links TRBV3-1 (or the pseudogene TRBV3-2) to TRBJ2-7; the D is unclear. Germline CDR1 and CDR2: LGHDT and YNNKEL (reference sequence). The germline V and J ends were trimmed by 2 bases and 3 bases, with 8 bases remaining between them. The CDR3 is 13 residues long. The CDR3 DNA is TGTGCCAGCAGCCAATTTCGAGGCTACGAGCAGTACTTC. Residues: CASSQFRGYEQYF.

The genes are TRBV9 and TRBJ2-1, with 13 bases that match TRBD2. V lost 0 bases and J lost 8; bases outside the gene matches: 8. The germline V gene encodes CDR1 SGDLS and CDR2 YYNGEE. This CDR3 is 17 amino acids long. The CDR3 nucleotides read TGTGCCAGCAGCGTAGGGGGCGGACTAGCGGGGGTCTATGAGCAGTTCTTC. Protein: CASSVGGGLAGVYEQFF.

The rearrangement uses TRBV14 and TRBJ1-2; the D is unclear. V gave up 4 bases and J gave up 1 base, with 10 bases separating them. The CDR3 totals 14 residues. Germline lookup yields CDR1 SGHDN and CDR2 FVKESK. CDR3 DNA: TGTGCCAGCAGCCGCGGGGTCTTTAACTATGGCTACACCTTC. It encodes CASSRGVFNYGYTF.

The genes are TRBV25-1 and TRBJ1-5; D not certain. V lost 6 bases, J lost 5 bases, and 20 bases lay in between. CDR1 and CDR2 (germline): MGHDK, SYGVNS. The CDR3 is 16 residues long. CDR3 coding DNA: TGTGCCAGCAGCTCCTCCCAGGCCGTCGGGGATCAGCCCCAGCATTTT. Translation: CASSSSQAVGDQPQHF.

This rearrangement joins TRBV4-2 to TRBJ2-2, with 8 bases that match TRBD1. V dropped 4 bases and J dropped 5; count of bases not matched to a gene: 9. Germline V CDR1 and CDR2: LGHNA, YNFKEQ. The length of the CDR3 is 16 residues. The CDR3 sequence is CASSPTGAEKTGELFF. The CDR3 region has the DNA TGTGCCAGCAGCCCGACAGGGGCCGAGAAAACCGGGGAGCTGTTTTTT.